The 24 T cell receptor beta chains below were found in one sample sequenced in a study of CD8+ T cells in alopecia areata. Sequencing relied on a cDNA template that was reverse transcribed from extracted RNA. Measured with immunoSEQ multiplex PCR; TCRdb has only the in-frame clones, and not every one. This sample carries about 130,000 clones, 45% to 50% of them seen once, and the ten largest clones take 18%. The material sequenced was CD8+ T cells sorted from blood, taken at week 0. These TCRs come from a human donor with alopecia areata.

The V call is TRBV7-9, the J call TRBJ2-1; perhaps D is TRBD1 or TRBD2 (5 bases each). The length of the CDR3 is 13 residues. V lost 6 bases to trimming and J lost 8 bases, with 14 bases between them. CDR1 is SEHNR and CDR2 is FQNEAQ in the germline V gene (reference sequence). Here the CDR3 reads CASRPRRGDEQFF. The CDR3, as DNA: TGTGCCAGCAGACCCAGGCGAGGGGATGAGCAGTTCTTC.

This clone has a handful of counts. The chain is built from TRBV7-8 and TRBJ2-7; TRBD1 might be the D (5 bases). The V gene's germline CDR1 is SGHVS and CDR2 FQNEAQ. The length of the CDR3 is 13 residues. V lost 5 bases and J 7 bases, leaving 15 bases between the germline ends. The CDR3 DNA reads TGTGCCAGCAGCGCCGGGCCAAAGGGGGAGCAGTACTTC. It translates to CASSAGPKGEQYF.

This clone occurred a few times. J is TRBJ1-2 and V is TRBV6-6, with D perhaps matching TRBD1 (5 bases). The germline gives CDR1 MNHNY, CDR2 SVGAGI (reference sequence). Between the trimmed V and J ends, which lost 2 bases and 2 bases, there was a span of 9 bases. The CDR3 is made up of 14 amino acids. The chain's CDR3 is CASSYRDGNYGYTF. For the CDR3, the DNA is TGTGCCAGCAGTTACCGGGACGGAAACTATGGCTACACCTTC.

Remarks on this clone: Other nucleotide sequences in the sample specify the same CDR3. This chain links TRBV6-6 with TRBJ2-5; D call uncertain. The CDR3 consists of 10 residues. Germline V gives CDR1 MNHNY, CDR2 SVGAGI (reference sequence). Trimming stripped 5 bases from V and 2 bases from J, with 0 bases between. The CDR3 spells CASSQETQYF. Written as DNA, the CDR3 is TGTGCCAGCAGTCAAGAGACCCAGTACTTC.

This chain uses TRBV4-1 with TRBJ1-1; TRBD1 matches 12 bases. From germline, CDR1 is MGHRA and CDR2 YSYEKL. V lost 7 bases to trimming and J lost 6 bases; unmatched junction nucleotides: 15. The CDR3 is 17 residues long. The DNA for the CDR3 is TGCGCCAGCACAAATGCCGGGACAGGGGGCTTAGGCGCTGAAGCTTTCTTT. Residues: CASTNAGTGGLGAEAFF.

This clone came up a few times. The genes are TRBV29-1 and TRBJ2-3; the D is unclear. Germline-derived CDR1 and CDR2 are SQVTM and ANQGSEA. The CDR3 loop spans 10 amino acids. Trimming removed 7 bases at V and 4 bases at J, with 6 bases between. The CDR3 is CSAVADTQYF. In DNA, the CDR3 is TGCAGCGCTGTGGCAGATACGCAGTATTTT.

The V gene is TRBV6-5, the J gene TRBJ1-1; D remains unclear. CDR1 is MNHEY, CDR2 SVGAGI, per germline. The CDR3 is 15 amino acids. Trimming shortened V by 7 bases and J by 1 base, and 16 bases separated the two germline ends. CDR3 amino acids: CASTFIGRENTEAFF. The CDR3 DNA sequence: TGTGCCAGCACCTTCATCGGACGGGAGAACACTGAAGCTTTCTTT.

This clone has only a few counts. J is TRBJ2-2 and V is TRBV12-5; unclear D gene. The CDR3 runs 14 residues. CDR1 and CDR2 (germline): LGHNT, FRNRAP. V dropped 2 bases and J dropped 5 bases, with 9 bases sitting between them. The CDR3 DNA reads as TGTGCTAGTGGTTTGTATGACGGAACCGGGGAGCTGTTTTTT. It translates to CASGLYDGTGELFF.

This clone was seen a handful of times. The genes are TRBV27 and TRBJ2-2; D gene unclear. The CDR3 runs to 15 residues. Between the trimmed V and J ends, which lost 3 bases and 2 bases, there was a span of 10 bases. Germline V gene lookup returns CDR1 MNHEY and CDR2 SMNVEV (reference sequence). For the CDR3, the DNA is TGTGCCAGCAGTTTTGGAATAGTTAACACCGGGGAGCTGTTTTTT. Translation: CASSFGIVNTGELFF.

This rearrangement joins TRBV5-4 to TRBJ1-1; a weak D match, TRBD1 (5 bases). CDR1 is SGHNT, CDR2 YYREEE, per germline (reference sequence). This CDR3 has 12 amino acids. V lost 7 bases, J lost 5 bases, and 12 bases lay in between. Here the CDR3 DNA reads TGTGCCAGCGGGGGGTGGGAGACTGAAGCTTTCTTT. This codes for CASGGWETEAFF.

This clone has a single count. CDR3 protein: CASSDSGGEYEQYF. CDR3 DNA: TGTGCCAGCAGCGATAGCGGGGGGGAGTACGAGCAGTACTTC. V is TRBV9 and J is TRBJ2-7, with TRBD2 identical over 11 bases. CDR3 length: 14 residues. CDR1 is SGDLS, CDR2 YYNGEE, per germline. V gave up 3 bases and J gave up 4 bases; unmatched junction bases: 3.

V gene TRBV27 combines with J gene TRBJ1-5, with no clear D. With 5 bases removed from V and 3 bases from J, the gap between germline ends came to 11 bases. Germline V CDR1 and CDR2: MNHEY, SMNVEV (reference sequence). This CDR3 region has 14 residues. This chain's CDR3 is CASSPGSPNQPQHF. The CDR3 nucleotides are TGTGCCAGCAGTCCCGGGAGCCCCAATCAGCCCCAGCATTTT.

The rearrangement joins TRBV6-6 to TRBJ2-3; possible D gene TRBD1, 5 bases. Between the trimmed V and J ends, which lost 0 bases and 0 bases, there was a span of 10 bases. The CDR3 length is 16 residues. Germline V gene lookup returns CDR1 MNHNY and CDR2 SVGAGI (reference sequence). The CDR3 spells CASSYSSGISTDTQYF. The DNA for the CDR3 is TGTGCCAGCAGTTACTCCTCAGGGATTAGCACAGATACGCAGTATTTT.

This clone was detected only a few times. V and J are TRBV5-6 and TRBJ1-1, with D unclear. CDR3 size: 14 residues. The V and J ends lost 4 bases and 1 base respectively, with 11 bases between them. Germline CDR1 SGHDT, CDR2 YYEEEE. The CDR3 reads CASSTLTGNTEAFF. CDR3 sequence (DNA): TGTGCCAGCAGCACCCTGACGGGGAACACTGAAGCTTTCTTT.

The DNA of the CDR3 is TGCGCCAGCAGTCAAACCACCGGGGCCGTCCCGGGCTACACCTTC. Encoded protein: CASSQTTGAVPGYTF. V and J are TRBV23-1 and TRBJ1-2; weak D call: TRBD1 (5 bases). Being an ORF, TRBV23-1 has a function that is uncertain. Trimming removed 2 bases at V and 8 bases at J, with 18 bases between. The length of the CDR3 is 15 residues.

This clone was seen just once. The V call is TRBV27, the J call TRBJ2-5, with a possible D match to TRBD1 (7 bases). Germline lookup yields CDR1 MNHEY and CDR2 SMNVEV (reference sequence). Trimming took off 6 bases at V and 3 bases at J, with 11 bases between the two ends. This CDR3 is 13 amino acids long. The CDR3 sequence is CASSQGGEETQYF. Written as DNA, the CDR3 is TGTGCCAGCAGCCAGGGGGGAGAAGAGACCCAGTACTTC.

V and J are TRBV5-6 and TRBJ2-7; 7 bases agree with TRBD1. Germline CDR1 and CDR2: SGHDT and YYEEEE. J was trimmed by 0 bases and V by 2 bases; bases with no gene match: 5. The CDR3 is 15 residues long. The CDR3 reads CASSLGQASSYEQYF. CDR3 nucleotide sequence: TGTGCCAGCAGCTTAGGACAGGCCAGCTCCTACGAGCAGTACTTC.

The rearrangement uses TRBV27 and TRBJ1-1; 9 bases fit TRBD1. The CDR3 has 14 residues. Germline assignment: CDR1 MNHEY and CDR2 SMNVEV (reference sequence). V was clipped by 5 bases and J by 5 bases; unmatched bases: 6. As DNA, the CDR3 is TGTGCCAGCAGTCCACAGGGGGCCCGAACTGAAGCTTTCTTT. Translated: CASSPQGARTEAFF.

The CDR3, as DNA: TGTGCCAGCAGTTTTGGGACAGCCTATAATTCACCCCTCCACTTT. It encodes CASSFGTAYNSPLHF. The V call is TRBV27, the J call TRBJ1-6; 7 bases line up with TRBD1. J lost 2 bases, V lost 3 bases, and 1 base had no gene match. The germline gives CDR1 MNHEY, CDR2 SMNVEV (reference sequence). This CDR3 is 15 amino acids long.

The count of this clone is one. This chain connects TRBV6-5 to TRBJ2-7; D ambiguous. CDR3 length equals 12 residues. Per germline, CDR1 MNHEY and CDR2 SVGAGI. Trimming cost V 2 bases and J 3 bases, with 5 bases left between them. The chain's CDR3 is CASSYPGYEQYF. CDR3 sequence (DNA): TGTGCCAGCAGTTACCCCGGCTACGAGCAGTACTTC.

This chain joins TRBV4-1 and TRBJ1-1, with D possibly matching TRBD1 (5 bases). This CDR3 comprises 15 residues. Germline values: CDR1 MGHRA, CDR2 YSYEKL. With 3 bases removed from V and 6 bases from J, the gap between germline ends came to 17 bases. CDR3 nucleotide sequence: TGCGCCAGCAGCCACCTGAAAGGTGTGGGGCCTGAAGCTTTCTTT. Translation gives CASSHLKGVGPEAFF.

The chain has TRBV11-2 and TRBJ2-7, with 7 bases matching TRBD1. The J segment lost 3 bases and the V segment lost 5 bases, leaving 13 bases of the junction unmatched. From germline, CDR1 is SGHAT and CDR2 FQNNGV. The CDR3 sequence is 16 residues long. Written as DNA, the CDR3 is TGTGCCAGCAGCCCTATCCGACAGGGTGTCGTCTACGAGCAGTACTTC. Translated, it gives CASSPIRQGVVYEQYF. The full variable domain, completed using reference TRBV11-2 and TRBJ2-7, is EAGVAQSPRYKIIEKRQSVAFWCNPISGHATLYWYQQILGQGPKLLIQFQNNGVVDDSQLPKDRFSAERLKGVDSTLKIQPAKLEDSAVYLCASSPIRQGVVYEQYFGPGTRLTVT.

This clone was detected many times. This same CDR3 is encoded by further DNA sequences in the sample. CDR3 in DNA: TGCGCCAGCAGCTTAACAGGGGGCTCCGGGGACGAGCAGTACTTC. Translated, it gives CASSLTGGSGDEQYF. This chain connects TRBV5-1 to TRBJ2-7, with 9 bases that match TRBD1. V trimming: 2 bases; J trimming: 5 bases; junction bases outside the gene matches: 8. From germline, CDR1 is SGHRS and CDR2 YFSETQ. The CDR3 covers 15 residues.

Of note for this clone: The identical CDR3 is also encoded by other nucleotide sequences in the sample. The chain has TRBV14 and TRBJ1-2; D is undetermined. CDR1 and CDR2 from the germline V gene are SGHDN and FVKESK. The CDR3 runs 12 residues. Trimming cost V 1 base and J 0 bases, with 0 bases left between them. The CDR3 sequence: CASSQANYGYTF. The CDR3 region has the DNA TGTGCCAGCAGCCAAGCTAACTATGGCTACACCTTC.